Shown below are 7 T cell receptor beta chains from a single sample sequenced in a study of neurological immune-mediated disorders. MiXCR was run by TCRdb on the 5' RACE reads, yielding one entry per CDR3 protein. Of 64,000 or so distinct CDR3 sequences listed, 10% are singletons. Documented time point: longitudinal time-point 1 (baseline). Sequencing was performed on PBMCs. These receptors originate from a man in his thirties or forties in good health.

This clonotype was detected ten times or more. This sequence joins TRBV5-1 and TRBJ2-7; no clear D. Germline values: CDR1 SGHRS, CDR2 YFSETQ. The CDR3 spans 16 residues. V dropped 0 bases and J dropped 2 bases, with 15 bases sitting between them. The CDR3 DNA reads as TGCGCCAGCAGCTTGGCCGAGACTGTCTGGACCTACGAGCAGTACTTC. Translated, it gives CASSLAETVWTYEQYF.

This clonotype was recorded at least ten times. The CDR3 DNA reads TGTGCCAGCAGTTTATTAAGTCCTGCTGGCCACGAGCAGTACTTC. Translated: CASSLLSPAGHEQYF. The chain joins TRBV27 to TRBJ2-7, with D uncertain. The germline V and J ends were trimmed by 1 base and 5 bases, with 15 bases remaining between them. The germline CDR1 and CDR2 sequences are MNHEY and SMNVEV (reference sequence). The CDR3 runs to 15 residues.

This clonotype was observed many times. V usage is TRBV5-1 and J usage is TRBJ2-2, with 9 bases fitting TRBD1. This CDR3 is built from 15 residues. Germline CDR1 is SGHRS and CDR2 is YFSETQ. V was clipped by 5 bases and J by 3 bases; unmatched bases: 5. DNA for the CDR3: TGCGCCAGCAGGGGCGGACAGGGGCACACCGGGGAGCTGTTTTTT. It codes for CASRGGQGHTGELFF. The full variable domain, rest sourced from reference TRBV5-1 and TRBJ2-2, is KAGVTQTPRYLIKTRGQQVTLSCSPISGHRSVSWYQQTPGQGLQFLFEYFSETQRNKGNFPGRFSGRQFSNSRSEMNVSTLELGDSALYLCASRGGQGHTGELFFGEGSRLTVL.

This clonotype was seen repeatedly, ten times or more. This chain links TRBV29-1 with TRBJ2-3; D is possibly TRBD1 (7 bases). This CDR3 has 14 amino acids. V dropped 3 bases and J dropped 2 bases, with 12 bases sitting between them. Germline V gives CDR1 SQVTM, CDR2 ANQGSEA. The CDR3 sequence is CSVEEGAATDTQYF. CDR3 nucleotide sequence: TGCAGCGTTGAGGAGGGGGCCGCCACAGATACGCAGTATTTT.

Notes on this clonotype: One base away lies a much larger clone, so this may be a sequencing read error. CDR3 sequence: CSVGTSGLYYEQYF. In DNA, the CDR3 is TGCAGTGTGGGGACTAGCGGACTTTACTACGAGCAGTACTTC. The chain employs TRBV20-1 and TRBJ2-7, with TRBD2 identical over 11 bases. The CDR3 covers 14 residues. The germline gives CDR1 DFQATT, CDR2 SNEGSKA (reference sequence). V was pared by 7 bases and J by 3 bases, with 8 bases of the junction left unmatched.

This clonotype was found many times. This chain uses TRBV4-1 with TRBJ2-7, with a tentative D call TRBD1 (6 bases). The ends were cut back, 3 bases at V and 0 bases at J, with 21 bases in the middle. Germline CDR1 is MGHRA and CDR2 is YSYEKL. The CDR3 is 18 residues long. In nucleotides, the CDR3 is TGCGCCAGCAGCCAGCACACCCGACAGGCCTTGAGCTCCTACGAGCAGTACTTC. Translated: CASSQHTRQALSSYEQYF.

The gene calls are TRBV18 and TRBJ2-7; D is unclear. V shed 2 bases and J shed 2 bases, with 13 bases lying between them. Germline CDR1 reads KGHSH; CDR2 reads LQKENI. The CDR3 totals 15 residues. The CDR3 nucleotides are TGTGCCAGCTCACCAGGGTCAGATAGACCCTACGAGCAGTACTTC. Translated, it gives CASSPGSDRPYEQYF.